The next 22 T cell receptor beta chains were all read from a single sample in a study of cytomegalovirus exposure and HLA in healthy donors. Researchers ran the PCR with 60 Vbeta and 13 Jbeta primers. Libraries were prepared by immunoSEQ multiplex PCR; TCRdb keeps only in-frame clonotypes and omits some of them. Of about 68,000 clones listed, around four fifths are singletons. Sequences were obtained from PBMCs. Every receptor here comes from a human donor in good health.

The chain employs TRBV6-6 and TRBJ2-3; 7 bases align to TRBD1. CDR1 MNHNY and CDR2 SVGAGI come from the germline V gene (reference sequence). The CDR3 is made up of 15 amino acids. The ends lost 0 bases at V and 2 bases at J; junction bases unmatched: 2. As DNA, the CDR3 is TGTGCCAGCAGTTACTCGGGACAGTCCACAGATACGCAGTATTTT. Translated, it gives CASSYSGQSTDTQYF.

V usage is TRBV5-4 and J usage is TRBJ1-4; 9 nucleotides agree with TRBD1. Looked up from germline, CDR1 is SGHNT and CDR2 is YYREEE (reference sequence). The V gene end was trimmed by 3 bases and the J gene end by 10 bases; junction bases not matched to a gene: 4. This CDR3 has 13 residues. CDR3 protein: CASSSGTGLKLFF. The CDR3 DNA follows: TGTGCCAGCAGCTCCGGGACAGGGCTAAAACTGTTTTTT.

This clone was found once. The rearrangement uses TRBV19 and TRBJ1-1, with D perhaps matching TRBD1 (5 bases). Germline V gene sequence: CDR1 LNHDA, CDR2 SQIVND (reference sequence). This CDR3 has 17 amino acids. Trimming removed 5 bases from V and 1 base from J, with 20 bases in between. In nucleotides, the CDR3 is TGTGCCAGTAGTTTGTCGTCAGGGAACCAGGGGAACACTGAAGCTTTCTTT. Translated, it gives CASSLSSGNQGNTEAFF.

The chain combines TRBV4-3 with TRBJ1-2; possible D gene TRBD1, 5 bases. Germline CDR1 is LGHNA and CDR2 is YSLEER. The CDR3 sequence is 15 residues long. V gave up 0 bases and J gave up 3 bases, with 11 bases separating them. The CDR3 loop reads CASSQDPTGHYGYTF. CDR3 coding DNA: TGCGCCAGCAGCCAAGATCCCACAGGTCACTATGGCTACACCTTC.

Only one count was recorded for this clone. The V call is TRBV2, the J call TRBJ1-4; 8 bases agree with TRBD1. Germline V gene sequence: CDR1 SNHLY, CDR2 FYNNEI. After removal of 4 bases from V and 0 bases from J, the junction contained 1 base not matched to a gene. The CDR3 totals 15 residues. The CDR3 sequence is CASSVQGATNEKLFF. CDR3 DNA sequence: TGTGCCAGCAGTGTACAGGGGGCAACTAATGAAAAACTGTTTTTT.

The chain recombines TRBV10-2 with TRBJ1-1; no definite D call. Germline CDR1 is WSHSY and CDR2 is SAAADI. V lost 2 bases and J lost 0, with 7 bases in between. The CDR3 consists of 14 residues. CDR3 protein: CASSETPMNTEAFF. Here the CDR3 DNA reads TGCGCCAGCAGTGAGACACCCATGAACACTGAAGCTTTCTTT.

The rearrangement uses TRBV28 and TRBJ2-7, with 7 bases aligning to TRBD1. The CDR3 sequence is 14 residues long. Germline assignment: CDR1 MDHEN and CDR2 SYDVKM. The V segment lost 1 base and the J segment 3 bases; nucleotides outside the gene matches: 3. DNA of the CDR3: TGTGCCAGCAGTTTATCACAGGGGAGCTACGAGCAGTACTTC. This translates into CASSLSQGSYEQYF.

A single count supports this clone. The chain employs TRBV7-2 and TRBJ2-2, with a weak D call TRBD1 (7 bases). Trimming shortened V by 5 bases and J by 4 bases, and 11 bases separated the two germline ends. The CDR3 extends over 14 amino acids. Germline CDR1 SGHTA, CDR2 FQGNSA. The CDR3 spells CASSQGGGTGELFF. The CDR3 region has the DNA TGTGCCAGCAGCCAGGGGGGCGGCACCGGGGAGCTGTTTTTT.

This clone was counted a few times. The CDR3 region is CASSPRGALPYEQYF. CDR3 coding DNA: TGTGCCAGCAGTCCCCGGGGGGCACTACCTTACGAGCAGTACTTC. The rearrangement links TRBV28 to TRBJ2-7, with D perhaps matching TRBD2 (7 bases). With 5 bases removed from V and 4 bases from J, the gap between germline ends came to 18 bases. The germline V gene encodes CDR1 MDHEN and CDR2 SYDVKM. This CDR3 region has 15 residues. The entire variable domain, with the rest obtained from reference TRBV28 and TRBJ2-7, is as follows: DVKVTQSSRYLVKRTGEKVFLECVQDMDHENMFWYRQDPGLGLRLIYFSYDVKMKEKGDIPEGYSVSREKKERFSLILESASTNQTSMYLCASSPRGALPYEQYFGPGTRLTVT.

V usage is TRBV21-1 and J usage is TRBJ2-7; TRBD1, as called in the table, went unchecked against the DNA. TRBV21-1 is a pseudogene. The length of the CDR3 is 14 residues. The CDR3 nucleotides are TGTGCCAGCGGGGGGGGACAGGGGGCTGGGGAGCAGTACTTC. It encodes CASGGGQGAGEQYF.

This clone is a singleton in its sample. The chain uses TRBV5-8 and TRBJ1-4; possibly TRBD1 for D (5 bases). Germline assignment: CDR1 SGHTS and CDR2 YDEGEE. Trimming pared 1 base from V and 5 bases from J, leaving 9 bases between. This CDR3 has 14 amino acids. CDR3 amino acids: CASSLRQGNEKLFF. CDR3 nucleotide sequence: TGTGCCAGCAGCTTGAGGCAGGGCAATGAAAAACTGTTTTTT.

The chain uses TRBV7-2 and TRBJ2-3, with TRBD2 as a possible D gene (5 bases). Trimming shortened V by 4 bases and J by 5 bases, and 16 bases separated the two germline ends. The CDR3 spans 15 residues. In germline, CDR1 is SGHTA, CDR2 FQGNSA. Written as DNA, the CDR3 is TGTGCCAGCAGCTCCTGGGTAGCCCGGGGAGATACGCAGTATTTT. Its protein is CASSSWVARGDTQYF.

This clone was counted between two and nine times. The rearrangement joins TRBV7-3 to TRBJ1-1, with D possibly being TRBD1 (5 bases). Germline V CDR1 and CDR2: SGHTA, FQGTGA. CDR3 length: 14 amino acids. Trimming left V 3 bases short and J 3 bases short, with 11 bases between. The CDR3 sequence: CASSFMGQDTEAFF. In DNA, the CDR3 is TGTGCCAGCAGCTTTATGGGGCAGGACACTGAAGCTTTCTTT.

This clone was detected a few times. V is TRBV7-2 and J is TRBJ2-5; possible D gene TRBD1, 6 bases. The CDR3 runs to 14 residues. V lost 4 bases and J lost 7, with 16 bases in between. CDR1 SGHTA and CDR2 FQGNSA come from the germline V gene. The CDR3 bases are TGTGCCAGCAGCTCGACAGGAGATGCCAGGACCCAGTACTTC. Protein product: CASSSTGDARTQYF.

The table lists this clone with a few counts. This sequence joins TRBV7-9 and TRBJ2-7, with 9 nucleotides matching TRBD1. CDR1 is SEHNR, CDR2 FQNEAQ, per germline (reference sequence). V was pared by 5 bases and J by 6 bases, with 11 bases of the junction left unmatched. There are 15 residues in the CDR3. For the CDR3, the DNA is TGTGCCAGCAGCGCCCAGGGACAGGGAACCCTCGAGCAGTACTTC. Translation gives CASSAQGQGTLEQYF.

This clone came up a few times. V is TRBV4-1 and J is TRBJ1-5, with D unclear. Germline CDR1 is MGHRA and CDR2 is YSYEKL. The CDR3 has 15 residues. The V and J ends lost 0 bases and 7 bases respectively, with 13 bases between them. The chain's CDR3 is CASSQDTLRRQPQHF. Here the CDR3 DNA reads TGCGCCAGCAGCCAAGATACGCTGAGGCGGCAGCCCCAGCATTTT.

DNA of the CDR3: TGTGCCAGTATCGGAGTGGGGGGGACTAACTATGGCTACACCTTC. Amino acid sequence: CASIGVGGTNYGYTF. The gene calls are TRBV19 and TRBJ1-2, with D tentatively TRBD1 (5 bases). The V end was cut by 7 bases, the J end by 0 bases, with 15 bases between. The V gene's germline CDR1 is LNHDA and CDR2 SQIVND (reference sequence). This CDR3 region has 15 residues.

CDR3 amino acids: CASSLVSGGRADTQYF. The CDR3 DNA reads TGTGCCAGCAGCTTAGTTTCCGGGGGGCGCGCAGATACGCAGTATTTT. The V and J genes are TRBV7-2 and TRBJ2-3; TRBD2 might be the D (7 bases). CDR1 and CDR2 (germline): SGHTA, FQGNSA. V was cut by 1 base and J by 4 bases, with 15 bases left in between. The CDR3 contains 16 residues.

The count of this clone is one. J is TRBJ1-1 and V is TRBV19, with 7 bases that match TRBD1. Germline V gene data show CDR1 as LNHDA and CDR2 as SQIVND (reference sequence). This CDR3 has 13 residues. V gave up 6 bases and J gave up 3 bases; unmatched junction bases: 4. CDR3 DNA: TGTGCCAGTAGCGATGACAGGGACACTGAAGCTTTCTTT. Amino acid sequence: CASSDDRDTEAFF.

On this clone: Sequence at one end of the junction differs from germline and may be a read error. V is TRBV30 and J is TRBJ1-2; D unclear. CDR1 and CDR2 from the germline V gene are GTSNPN and SVGIG (reference sequence). The CDR3 totals 12 residues. The CDR3 bases are TGTGCCTGGAGTGTACACAGCTATGGCTACCCCTTC. It translates to CAWSVHSYGYPF.

Written as DNA, the CDR3 is TGTGCCAGCAGTCCCCCATTCCCGACAAGCGGGGAGCTGTTTTTT. Translating it yields CASSPPFPTSGELFF. V gene TRBV28 combines with J gene TRBJ2-2; D gene ambiguous. V lost 5 bases to trimming and J lost 7 bases, with 17 bases between them. The CDR3 length is 15 residues. CDR1 MDHEN and CDR2 SYDVKM come from the germline V gene. The full variable domain, with the rest looked up from reference TRBV28 and TRBJ2-2, is DVKVTQSSRYLVKRTGEKVFLECVQDMDHENMFWYRQDPGLGLRLIYFSYDVKMKEKGDIPEGYSVSREKKERFSLILESASTNQTSMYLCASSPPFPTSGELFFGEGSRLTVL.

The chain is built from TRBV27 and TRBJ1-5; D perhaps matches TRBD1 (5 bases). Germline CDR1 MNHEY, CDR2 SMNVEV (reference sequence). V dropped 2 bases and J dropped 9 bases, with 8 bases sitting between them. The CDR3 contains 12 residues. CDR3 DNA sequence: TGTGCCAGCAGTTTACCCCAGGGGCCCCAGCATTTT. It encodes CASSLPQGPQHF.